The 20 T cell receptor beta chains below were found in one sample sequenced in a study of cytomegalovirus exposure and HLA in healthy donors. The table came from immunoSEQ multiplex PCR; TCRdb's copy has only in-frame clones and leaves some out. The sample includes roughly 71,000 clones, around 95% of them seen just once. The sample was PBMCs. These receptors came from a woman aged 18-29 years in good health and CMV-seronegative.

On this clone: An end of the junction does not agree with germline; a read error may underlie this. The chain couples TRBV7-7 to TRBJ2-5, with TRBD2 identical over 8 bases. Germline assignment: CDR1 SSHAT and CDR2 FNYEAQ (reference sequence). The CDR3 has 17 amino acids. Here the CDR3 DNA reads TGTGCTAGCAGCTTCGGGGGGGGATCAAGTTTCCAAGAGACCCAGTACTTC. Its translation is CASSFGGGSSFQETQYF.

This sequence joins TRBV12-5 and TRBJ2-1; TRBD2 agrees at 10 bases. This CDR3 spans 15 amino acids. CDR1 and CDR2 from the germline V gene are LGHNT and FRNRAP. V shed 1 base and J 5 bases; nucleotides not matched to a gene: 2. The CDR3 DNA is TGTGCTAGTGGTTTGGAGCGGGGGGGCGACAATGAGCAGTTCTTC. It codes for CASGLERGGDNEQFF.

This clone was detected only once. The CDR3 DNA is TGTGCCAGCAGCCTCCCCCTAACCAACTATGGCTACACCTTC. Its protein product is CASSLPLTNYGYTF. The chain recombines TRBV28 with TRBJ1-2; no clear D gene. The CDR3 consists of 14 residues. The V end lost 6 bases, the J end lost 2 bases, and 13 bases lay between the germline ends. Germline CDR1 reads MDHEN; CDR2 reads SYDVKM.

In its sample, this clone was seen once. V and J are TRBV7-9 and TRBJ2-5; 9 bases align to TRBD2. The length of the CDR3 is 16 residues. CDR1 SEHNR and CDR2 FQNEAQ come from the germline V gene (reference sequence). Trimming at V came to 2 bases and at J to 3 bases, leaving 7 bases not matched to a gene. CDR3 nucleotides: TGTGCCAGCAGCTTACAGCGGGGGGACCCCAAAGAGACCCAGTACTTC. This gives the protein CASSLQRGDPKETQYF.

The chain uses TRBV11-2 and TRBJ1-1; D unclear. CDR1 and CDR2 from the germline V gene are SGHAT and FQNNGV. This CDR3 spans 13 amino acids. V lost 1 base and J 1 base, leaving 4 bases between the germline ends. CDR3 in amino acids: CASSLGRNTEAFF. In DNA form, the CDR3 reads TGTGCCAGCAGCTTAGGCAGGAACACTGAAGCTTTCTTT.

CDR3 coding DNA: TGTGCCAGCAGTCCGACGCGGGACAGGGTCCCCTACTATGGCTACACCTTC. Translated, it gives CASSPTRDRVPYYGYTF. V usage is TRBV28 and J usage is TRBJ1-2; TRBD1 aligns across 9 bases. V lost 5 bases and J lost 3; bases outside the gene matches: 13. This CDR3 spans 17 amino acids. Germline CDR1 MDHEN, CDR2 SYDVKM.

In this sample, this clone turned up once. This chain joins TRBV10-2 and TRBJ2-1, with 7 bases identical to TRBD2. Looked up from germline, CDR1 is WSHSY and CDR2 is SAAADI. This CDR3 is 16 amino acids long. V trimming: 8 bases; J trimming: 0 bases; junction bases outside the gene matches: 10. CDR3 sequence reads: CASGTYGGSSYNEQFF. The CDR3 DNA reads TGCGCCAGCGGGACCTACGGGGGGAGCTCCTACAATGAGCAGTTCTTC.

The CDR3 loop reads CASSLTGTGKYNEQFF. In DNA form, the CDR3 reads TGTGCCAGCAGTTTGACCGGGACAGGGAAGTACAATGAGCAGTTCTTC. This sequence joins TRBV6-5 and TRBJ2-1, with 9 bases matching TRBD1. Germline CDR1 MNHEY, CDR2 SVGAGI. This CDR3 region has 16 residues. V was clipped by 4 bases and J by 4 bases; unmatched bases: 8.

The CDR3 reads CASLQGAADTQYF. CDR3 DNA sequence: TGTGCCAGCTTACAGGGAGCAGCAGATACGCAGTATTTT. The rearrangement joins TRBV21-1 to TRBJ2-3; the listed D gene, TRBD1, was not tested against the DNA. TRBV21-1 is a documented pseudogene. There are 13 residues in the CDR3.

In regard to this clone: At one end the junction does not follow the germline gene, possibly because of a read error. This chain joins TRBV6-5 and TRBJ2-1, with 9 bases that match TRBD1. Germline CDR1 MNHEY, CDR2 SVGAGI. There are 15 residues in the CDR3. The CDR3 reads CASSDSGQGWNEQFF. The CDR3 DNA sequence: TGTGCCAGCAGTGACTCGGGACAGGGTTGGAATGAGCAGTTCTTC.

V and J are TRBV4-2 and TRBJ2-1; D is unresolved. Trimming left V 0 bases short and J 7 bases short, with 13 bases between. Germline V gives CDR1 LGHNA, CDR2 YNFKEQ. The CDR3 sequence is 15 residues long. CDR3: CASSQDYVAFNEQFF. The DNA for the CDR3 is TGTGCCAGCAGCCAAGATTACGTAGCATTTAATGAGCAGTTCTTC.

The chain links TRBV29-1 to TRBJ2-3; 10 positions agree with TRBD1. This CDR3 contains 16 residues. Germline CDR1 SQVTM, CDR2 ANQGSEA. V lost 4 bases to trimming and J lost 2 bases; unmatched junction nucleotides: 9. Here the CDR3 reads CSVVARQGALTDTQYF. The CDR3 DNA reads as TGCAGCGTTGTAGCCCGACAGGGGGCCCTCACAGATACGCAGTATTTT.

This clone was recorded a few times. The V call is TRBV28, the J call TRBJ1-2; 8 nucleotides match TRBD1. Germline V gives CDR1 MDHEN, CDR2 SYDVKM. V shed 3 bases, J shed 4 bases, and the junction held 1 base outside the gene matches. The CDR3 has 13 amino acids. CDR3 sequence (DNA): TGTGCCAGCAGTTTTACAGGGGGCTATGGCTACACCTTC. It encodes CASSFTGGYGYTF.

The rearrangement joins TRBV27 to TRBJ1-1; the D is unclear. V was pared by 7 bases and J by 0 bases, with 18 bases between. Germline V gene data show CDR1 as MNHEY and CDR2 as SMNVEV (reference sequence). The CDR3 runs to 16 residues. CDR3 in DNA: TGTGCCAGCACCCTGGGAGGTCCCCCGATGAACACTGAAGCTTTCTTT. This gives the protein CASTLGGPPMNTEAFF.

The chain uses TRBV7-2 and TRBJ2-3, with 11 nucleotides matching TRBD2. Germline V gives CDR1 SGHTA, CDR2 FQGNSA. V lost 8 bases, J lost 0 bases, and 4 bases stayed unmatched. The CDR3 consists of 15 residues. CDR3 DNA: TGTGCCAGCTCCAGGACTAGCGGGAGCACAGATACGCAGTATTTT. Amino acid sequence: CASSRTSGSTDTQYF. The variable domain in full, completed from reference TRBV7-2 and TRBJ2-3, reads GAGVSQSPSNKVTEKGKDVELRCDPISGHTALYWYRQSLGQGLEFLIYFQGNSAPDKSGLPSDRFSAERTGGSVSTLTIQRTQQEDSAVYLCASSRTSGSTDTQYFGPGTRLTVL.

The V and J genes are TRBV5-6 and TRBJ2-7, with a weak D call TRBD1 (5 bases). Looked up from germline, CDR1 is SGHDT and CDR2 is YYEEEE. Trimming cost V 4 bases and J 3 bases, with 14 bases left between them. This CDR3 region has 14 residues. The CDR3 nucleotides read TGTGCCAGCAGCCCTGGAAGGGGAAGCTACGAGCAGTACTTC. Its protein is CASSPGRGSYEQYF.

V usage is TRBV7-9 and J usage is TRBJ2-7, with 8 positions matching TRBD1. Trimming at V came to 5 bases and at J to 0 bases, leaving 3 bases not matched to a gene. This CDR3 has 14 residues. From germline, CDR1 is SEHNR and CDR2 FQNEAQ (reference sequence). CDR3 DNA sequence: TGTGCCAGCAGCGGCAGGGGGCACTCCTACGAGCAGTACTTC. Its translation is CASSGRGHSYEQYF. The whole variable domain, remainder taken from reference TRBV7-9 and TRBJ2-7, is DTGVSQNPRHKITKRGQNVTFRCDPISEHNRLYWYRQTLGQGPEFLTYFQNEAQLEKSRLLSDRFSAERPKGSFSTLEIQRTEQGDSAMYLCASSGRGHSYEQYFGPGTRLTVT.

The chain joins TRBV4-3 to TRBJ1-1, with D unresolved. CDR3 length equals 18 residues. The V gene lost 2 bases and the J gene lost 10 bases, with 29 bases spanning the gap. Germline V CDR1 and CDR2: LGHNA, YSLEER. The CDR3 loop reads CASSQTTPAQTITLGAFF. CDR3 sequence (DNA): TGCGCCAGCAGCCAAACGACCCCCGCACAAACTATAACACTTGGAGCTTTCTTT.

V and J are TRBV5-1 and TRBJ2-1, with 7 bases aligning to TRBD1. The CDR3 covers 18 residues. The ends lost 4 bases at V and 4 bases at J; junction bases unmatched: 17. CDR1 SGHRS and CDR2 YFSETQ come from the germline V gene. The chain's CDR3 is CASSQGQGVARGYNEQFF. The CDR3 DNA sequence: TGCGCCAGCAGCCAAGGCCAGGGGGTGGCCCGGGGTTACAATGAGCAGTTCTTC.

The chain combines TRBV7-2 with TRBJ1-5, with a weak D call TRBD1 (5 bases). This CDR3 comprises 13 residues. The ends were cut back, 5 bases at V and 7 bases at J, with 12 bases in the middle. The germline V gene has CDR1 SGHTA and CDR2 FQGNSA. This CDR3 is CASSPGVTQPQHF. In DNA form, the CDR3 reads TGTGCCAGCAGCCCGGGGGTGACGCAGCCCCAGCATTTT.